Listed below are T cell receptor beta chains from one sample, sequenced in a study of CD8+ T cells in alopecia areata. Generated by immunoSEQ multiplex PCR, the TCRdb table keeps only in-frame clones and is missing some. The sample records 95,000 to 120,000 clones, approximately 59% being singletons. The sample taken for sequencing was CD8+ T cells sorted from blood. The source is a human donor in good health. Each CDR3 is given with its conserved first and last residue. A D gene is named only where the DNA matches it firmly. Not every row has a clone size; where given, it reads once, few, many or a size class.

d_gene	abundance	v_gene	len	CDR3aa
-	-	TRBV28	13	CASSSSANEKLFF
TRBD1	many	TRBV5-1	13	CASSLGQGNGYTF
-	few	TRBV30	15	CAWSVPGRENSPLHF
-	-	TRBV13	13	CASSYGPSYEQYF
TRBD1	few	TRBV11-1	15	CASSLEPGGYYEQYF
TRBD1	-	TRBV13	16	CASSPTGQSVTNEQFF
TRBD2	-	TRBV28	16	CASSLLLAGGTDTQYF
TRBD1	-	TRBV28	11	CASRGGQEKYF
TRBD2	-	TRBV5-1	16	CASSLPSGGVRDEQFF
-	-	TRBV29-1	11	CSVFWDREAFF
TRBD2	-	TRBV4-2	15	CASSQDSGGSYEQYF
TRBD1	-	TRBV29-1	12	CSVHTGGHGYTF
-	-	TRBV5-6	13	CASSFDPGTEQFF
-	-	TRBV6-4	15	CASSKDGGRADTQYF
-	-	TRBV13	14	CASSLGGHNQPQHF
-	-	TRBV30	13	CAWSVGTLETQYF
-	-	TRBV13	14	CASSLQGSQETQYF
-	-	TRBV7-2	14	CASSSMDRVYEQYF
-	few	TRBV4-1	15	CASSQDLSGFYEQYF
-	-	TRBV15	17	CATSSVPSGLVFYEQYF
-	once	TRBV13	15	CASSLLGSYNSPLHF
-	-	TRBV5-6	14	CASSLGQGEETQYF
-	-	TRBV27	15	CASSLAPGREYEQYF
TRBD1	-	TRBV29-1	14	CSADRDRAYNEQFF
-	few	TRBV7-9	12	CASSALNQPQHF
TRBD1	-	TRBV5-8	17	CASSSRDRRRSNTEAFF
TRBD2	-	TRBV15	16	CATSRVSGGAGETQYF
-	-	TRBV13	12	CASSSQKYEQYF
-	-	TRBV2	12	CASSGAEDTQYF
-	-	TRBV29-1	14	CSVESVEGGAEQYF
TRBD1	-	TRBV7-8	17	CASSWPGQGGAKNIQYF
-	-	TRBV13	15	CASSDAGNPSEKLFF
TRBD1	-	TRBV7-9	14	CASSHPGGFYEQYF
-	-	TRBV27	18	CASSPHPRGAANTGELFF
-	-	TRBV9	14	CASSAGTTPREAFF
TRBD2	-	TRBV5-4	16	CASSLRGLAGPYEQYF
-	-	TRBV4-3	15	CASSLDRSSYNEQFF
TRBD2	-	TRBV29-1	14	CSVEIGGATSEQFF
-	-	TRBV30	12	CAFMSNTGELFF
TRBD1	-	TRBV2	11	CASDRGYEQYF
-	-	TRBV30	11	CAWLQGYEQYF
TRBD1	-	TRBV5-1	15	CASSLGQGRSYEQYF
-	-	TRBV28	10	CASGNTEAFF
TRBD1	few	TRBV29-1	16	CSVEDSGGQAYNEQFF
-	-	TRBV27	14	CASSILRNTDTQYF
-	-	TRBV5-1	13	CASSLGLTYEQYF